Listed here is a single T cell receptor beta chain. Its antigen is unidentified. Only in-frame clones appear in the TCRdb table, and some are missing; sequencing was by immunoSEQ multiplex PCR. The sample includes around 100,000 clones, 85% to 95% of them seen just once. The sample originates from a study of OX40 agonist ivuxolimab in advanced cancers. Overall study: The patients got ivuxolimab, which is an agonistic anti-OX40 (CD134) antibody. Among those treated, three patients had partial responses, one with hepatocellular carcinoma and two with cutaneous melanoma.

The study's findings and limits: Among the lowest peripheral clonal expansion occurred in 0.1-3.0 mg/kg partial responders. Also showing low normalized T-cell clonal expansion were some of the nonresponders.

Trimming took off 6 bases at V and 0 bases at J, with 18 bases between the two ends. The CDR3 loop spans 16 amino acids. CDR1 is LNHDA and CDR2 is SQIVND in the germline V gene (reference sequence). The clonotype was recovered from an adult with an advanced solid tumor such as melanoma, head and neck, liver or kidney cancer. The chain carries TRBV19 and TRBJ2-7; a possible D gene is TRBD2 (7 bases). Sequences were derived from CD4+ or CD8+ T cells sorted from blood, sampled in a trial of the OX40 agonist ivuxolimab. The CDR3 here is CASRRIGGQSSYEQYF. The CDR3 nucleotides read TGTGCCAGTAGGAGGATCGGGGGGCAGAGCTCCTACGAGCAGTACTTC. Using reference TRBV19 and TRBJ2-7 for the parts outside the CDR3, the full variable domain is DGGITQSPKYLFRKEGQNVTLSCEQNLNHDAMYWYRQDPGQGLRLIYYSQIVNDFQKGDIAEGYSVSREKKESFPLTVTSAQKNPTAFYLCASRRIGGQSSYEQYFGPGTRLTVT.